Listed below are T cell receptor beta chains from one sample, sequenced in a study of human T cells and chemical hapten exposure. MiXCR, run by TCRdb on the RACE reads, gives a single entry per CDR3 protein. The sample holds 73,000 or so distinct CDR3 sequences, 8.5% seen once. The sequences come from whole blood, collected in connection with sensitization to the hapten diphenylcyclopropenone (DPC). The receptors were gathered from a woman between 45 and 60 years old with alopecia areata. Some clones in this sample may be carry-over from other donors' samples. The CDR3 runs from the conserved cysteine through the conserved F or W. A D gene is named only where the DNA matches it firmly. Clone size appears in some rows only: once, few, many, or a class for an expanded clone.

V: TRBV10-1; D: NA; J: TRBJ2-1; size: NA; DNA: TGCGCCAGCAGTGAACCAGGGTACAATGAGCAGTTCTTC; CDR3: CASSEPGYNEQFF
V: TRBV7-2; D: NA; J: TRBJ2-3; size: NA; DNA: TGTGCCAGCAGCTTAGAGGCGCGGGGGCTCACAGATACGCAGTATTTT; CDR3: CASSLEARGLTDTQYF
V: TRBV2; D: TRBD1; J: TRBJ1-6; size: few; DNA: TGTGCCAGCAGTCGGACAGGAATTAATTCACCCCTCCACTTT; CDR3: CASSRTGINSPLHF
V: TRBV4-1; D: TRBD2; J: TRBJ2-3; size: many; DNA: TGCGCCAGCAGCCAAGGGCTAGCGGACACAGATACGCAGTATTTT; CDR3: CASSQGLADTDTQYF
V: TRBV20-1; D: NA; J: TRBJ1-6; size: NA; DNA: TGCAGTGCTAGAGATCGGGACATCGGACCTTCACCCCTCCACTTT; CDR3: CSARDRDIGPSPLHF
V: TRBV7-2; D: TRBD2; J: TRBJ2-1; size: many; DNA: TGTGCCAGCAGCCCGGCGCCTAGCGGGGGTCATGAGCAGTTCTTC; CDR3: CASSPAPSGGHEQFF
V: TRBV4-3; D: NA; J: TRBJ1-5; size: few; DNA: TGCGCCAGCAGCCAAGGACCGGGGGGAGGACAGCCCCAGCATTTT; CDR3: CASSQGPGGGQPQHF
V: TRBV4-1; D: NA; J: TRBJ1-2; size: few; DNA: TGCGCCAGCAGCCGGTCGACTGGCGTTGGTTATGGCTACACCTTC; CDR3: CASSRSTGVGYGYTF
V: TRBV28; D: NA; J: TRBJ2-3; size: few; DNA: TGTGCCAGCAGTTTATCTCCTGGACAGATTTTCAGGGATACGCAGTATTTT; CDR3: CASSLSPGQIFRDTQYF
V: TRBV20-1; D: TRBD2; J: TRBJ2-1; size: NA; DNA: TGCAGCCCGGGACTAGCGGGGACTAATGAGCAGTTCTTC; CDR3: CSPGLAGTNEQFF
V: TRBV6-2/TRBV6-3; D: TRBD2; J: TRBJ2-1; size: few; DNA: TGTGCCAGCGCCAAGGGGACTAGCGGGGGAATATACAATGAGCAGTTCTTC; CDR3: CASAKGTSGGIYNEQFF
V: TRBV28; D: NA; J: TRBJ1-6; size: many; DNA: TGTGCCAGCAGTAACACAGGGACTGGGTCACCCCTCCACTTT; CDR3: CASSNTGTGSPLHF
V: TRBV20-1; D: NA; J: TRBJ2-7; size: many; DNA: TGCAGTGCTAGACCGAAGACTAGGGTTAACTACGAGCAGTACTTC; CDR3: CSARPKTRVNYEQYF
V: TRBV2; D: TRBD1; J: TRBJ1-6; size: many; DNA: TGTGCCAGCAGTTCCACAGGGGGAAGATCGGATTCACCCCTCCACTTT; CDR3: CASSSTGGRSDSPLHF
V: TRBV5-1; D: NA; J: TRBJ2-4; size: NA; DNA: TGCGCCAGCAGCTTGGCCGAGGGCATTCAGTACTTC; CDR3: CASSLAEGIQYF
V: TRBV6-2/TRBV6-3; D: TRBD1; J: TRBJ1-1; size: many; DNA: TGTGCCAGCAGTCAGGACAGGGGGTGGACTGAAGCTTTCTTT; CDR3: CASSQDRGWTEAFF
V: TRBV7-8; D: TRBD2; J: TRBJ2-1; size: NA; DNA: TGTGCCAGCAGCTTCAGCGGACGGACTAGCGGGGGGGCAGACAATGAGCAGTTCTTC; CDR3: CASSFSGRTSGGADNEQFF
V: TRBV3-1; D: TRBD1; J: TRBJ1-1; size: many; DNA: TGTGCCAGCAGCCTCCCCGGGACAGGGAGGAACACTGAAGCTTTCTTT; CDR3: CASSLPGTGRNTEAFF
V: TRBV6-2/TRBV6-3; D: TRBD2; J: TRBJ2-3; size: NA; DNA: TGTGCCAGCAGACCAAGCGGGAGCGGGGTAGATACGCAGTATTTT; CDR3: CASRPSGSGVDTQYF
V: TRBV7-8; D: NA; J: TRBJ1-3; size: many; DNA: TGTGCCAGCTCCTTTGCGGACTATAGAAACACCATATATTTT; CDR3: CASSFADYRNTIYF
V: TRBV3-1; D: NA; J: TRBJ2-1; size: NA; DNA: TGTGCCAGCAGCCAAGAAGAGGGAGGGGGGAAGTTCTTC; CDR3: CASSQEEGGGKFF
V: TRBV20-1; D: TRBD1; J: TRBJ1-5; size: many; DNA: TGCAGTGCTTCGGACAGGGGCTCTCTGGGCAATCAGCCCCAGCATTTT; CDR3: CSASDRGSLGNQPQHF
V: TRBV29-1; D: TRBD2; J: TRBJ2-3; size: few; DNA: TGCAGCGTAGTGACTAGCGGGAGCACAGATACGCAGTATTTT; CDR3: CSVVTSGSTDTQYF
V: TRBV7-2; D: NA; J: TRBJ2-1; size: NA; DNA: TGTGCCAGCAGTTTGGGACTTTATGAGCAGTTCTTC; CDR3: CASSLGLYEQFF
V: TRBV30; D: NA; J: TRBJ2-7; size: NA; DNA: TGTGCCTGGAGTGTCTCTGACTTAGGGGAGCAGTACTTC; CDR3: CAWSVSDLGEQYF
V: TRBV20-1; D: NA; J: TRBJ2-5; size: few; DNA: TGCAGTCCTTGGGGGAGCGGAGAGACCCAGTACTTC; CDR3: CSPWGSGETQYF
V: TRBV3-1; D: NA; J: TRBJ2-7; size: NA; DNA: TGTGCCAGCAGCCCCCTCAGTCCTGGGATTCGAAAGTACTTC; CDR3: CASSPLSPGIRKYF
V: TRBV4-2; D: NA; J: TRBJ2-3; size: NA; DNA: TGTGCCAGCAGCTCTATCGACACACGCACAGATACGCAGTATTTT; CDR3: CASSSIDTRTDTQYF
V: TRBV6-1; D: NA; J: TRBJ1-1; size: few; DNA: TGTGCCAGCAGTTTTCCGGCTGGGACTGAAGCTTTCTTT; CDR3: CASSFPAGTEAFF
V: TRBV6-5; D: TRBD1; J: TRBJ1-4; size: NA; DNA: TGTGCCAGCAGTTACGGGGGACAGGGAATAGTTGAAAAACTGTTTTTT; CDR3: CASSYGGQGIVEKLFF
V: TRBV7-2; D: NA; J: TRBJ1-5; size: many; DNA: TGTGCCAGCAGCTTAGGAGGGAGGGGCAATCAGCCCCAGCATTTT; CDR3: CASSLGGRGNQPQHF
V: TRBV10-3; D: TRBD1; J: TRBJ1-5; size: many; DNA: TGTGCCATCAGTGAGAGACTTGGACAGGGGAGTCAGCCCCAGCATTTT; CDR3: CAISERLGQGSQPQHF